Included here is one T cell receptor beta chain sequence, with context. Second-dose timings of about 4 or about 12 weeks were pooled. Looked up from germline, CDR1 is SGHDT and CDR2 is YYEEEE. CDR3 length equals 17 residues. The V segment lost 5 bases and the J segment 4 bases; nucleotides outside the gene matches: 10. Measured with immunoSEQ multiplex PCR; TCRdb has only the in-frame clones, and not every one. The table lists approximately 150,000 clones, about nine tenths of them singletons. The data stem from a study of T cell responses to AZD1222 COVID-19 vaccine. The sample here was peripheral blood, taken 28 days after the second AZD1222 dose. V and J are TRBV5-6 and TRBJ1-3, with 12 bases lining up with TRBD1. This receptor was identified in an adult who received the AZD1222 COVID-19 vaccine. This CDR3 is CASSPTGQGARGNTIYF. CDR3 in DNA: TGTGCCAGCAGTCCCACGGGACAGGGGGCGAGGGGAAACACCATATATTTT. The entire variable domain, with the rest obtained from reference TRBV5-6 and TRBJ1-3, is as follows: DAGVTQSPTHLIKTRGQQVTLRCSPKSGHDTVSWYQQALGQGPQFIFQYYEEEERQRGNFPDRFSGHQFPNYSSELNVNALLLGDSALYLCASSPTGQGARGNTIYFGEGSWLTVV.